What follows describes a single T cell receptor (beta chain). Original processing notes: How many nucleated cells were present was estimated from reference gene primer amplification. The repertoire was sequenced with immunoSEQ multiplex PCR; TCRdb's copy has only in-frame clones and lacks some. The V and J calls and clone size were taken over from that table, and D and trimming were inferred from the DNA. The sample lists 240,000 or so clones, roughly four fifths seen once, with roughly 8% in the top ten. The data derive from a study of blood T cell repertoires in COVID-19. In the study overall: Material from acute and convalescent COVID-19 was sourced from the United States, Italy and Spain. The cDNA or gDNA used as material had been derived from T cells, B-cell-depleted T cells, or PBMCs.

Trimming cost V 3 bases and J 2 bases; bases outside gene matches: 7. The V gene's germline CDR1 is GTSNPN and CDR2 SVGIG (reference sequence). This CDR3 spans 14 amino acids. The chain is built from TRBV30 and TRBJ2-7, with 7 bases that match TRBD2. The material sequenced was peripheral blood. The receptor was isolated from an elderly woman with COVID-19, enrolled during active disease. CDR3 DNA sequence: TGTGCCTGGAGCTTGACTAGCCCCCCCTACGAGCAGTACTTC. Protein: CAWSLTSPPYEQYF.